This T cell receptor (beta chain) was identified in a study of blood T cell repertoires in COVID-19 (TCRdb year 2020). In the study overall: Samples from collaborators originated in the United States, Italy and Spain and spanned both the acute and convalescent phases of COVID-19. The material from the prospective study consisted of cDNA or gDNA derived from T cells, B-cell-depleted T cells, or PBMCs. The dataset comprised deeply sampled blood TCRbeta repertoires from subjects exposed to, actively infected with, or recovered from COVID-19. The repertoires were made available in a free public database intended to serve as a resource for research on the immune response to SARS-CoV-2. Samples were obtained from the ongoing ImmuneRACE study (first 160 participants) and from roughly 1,300 subjects provided by 6 global collaborators. Nearly every sample came with metadata listing a de-identified subject ID, COVID-19 status, age in years and sex. HLA class I and class II types, where available, came from metadata supplied by the sample provider rather than from assay-based typing.

The immunoSEQ Assay, a bias-controlled multiplex PCR, was used to amplify TCRbeta CDR3 regions from genomic DNA. Processing in the source paper ran as follows. Within the assay, amplification of reference gene primers was used to estimate how many nucleated cells each sample contained. To quantify the absolute abundance of each unique TCRbeta CDR3 rearrangement, sequence reads were collapsed and filtered. For each sample, productive Simpson clonality was calculated by taking the square root of Simpson's diversity index across productive rearrangements. The table was pulled from immuneACCESS by TCRdb, which kept in-frame rearrangements only. Such tables lose some clones; where checked, under half of the loss comes from unresolved V genes, and the rest has no known cause. V and J calls and clone size are copied from that table; D and trimming were computed from the DNA. Recorded for this sample are roughly 74,000 clones; roughly 91% of them occurred a single time. The ten largest make up more than 0.95% of the sample.

In this sample, this clone turned up once. Its antigen is unknown. No quality values exist for individual bases; no much larger clone is one base distant. Participants in the prospective study were aged roughly 18 to 100 years, lived in about two dozen United States geographic areas, and enrolled through a virtual design. In the prospective study, cohorts were assigned on the basis of participant-reported clinical history obtained from a screening survey and a study questionnaire. In the prospective study, mobile phlebotomists collected whole blood, serum and a nasopharyngeal or oropharyngeal swab from each participant. Over a roughly 2-month period, participants in the prospective study had the option of providing additional blood draws and questionnaires. Blood samples from the prospective study were shipped frozen or at room temperature prior to DNA extraction. V is cut back by 3 bases and J by 4 bases, with 7 bases in the junction unmatched. According to the germline V gene, CDR1 reads SGDLS and CDR2 reads YYNGEE. The CDR3 starts with the cysteine, ends with the phenylalanine, and has 15 residues. The entry retains the CDR3 DNA only, 45 bases that are in frame from base 1.

On the study overall, not on this receptor specifically: The amount of clinical and demographic metadata varied by source and participant and was provided uncurated.

The sequence is built from TRBV9 and TRBJ2-1; the junction holds 7 bases that match TRBD2. This receptor was identified in a woman aged 50 to 60 with acute COVID-19. The sample taken for sequencing was PBMCs or T cells enriched from blood (not recorded which). For the CDR3, the sequence is CASSARETGYNEQFF. The DNA sequence reads TGTGCCAGCAGCGCGCGGGAGACCGGATACAATGAGCAGTTCTTC.